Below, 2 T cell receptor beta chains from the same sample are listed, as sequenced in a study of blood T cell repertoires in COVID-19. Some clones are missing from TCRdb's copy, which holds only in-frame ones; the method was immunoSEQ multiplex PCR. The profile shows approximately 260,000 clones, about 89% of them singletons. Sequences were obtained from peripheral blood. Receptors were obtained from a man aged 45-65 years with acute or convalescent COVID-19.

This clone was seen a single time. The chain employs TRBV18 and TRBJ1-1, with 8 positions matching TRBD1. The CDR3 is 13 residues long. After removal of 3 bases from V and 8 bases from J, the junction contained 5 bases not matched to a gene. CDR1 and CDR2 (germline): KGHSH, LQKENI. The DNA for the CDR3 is TGTGCCAGCTCACCGCCGGACAGGGAAGAAGCTTTCTTT. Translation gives CASSPPDREEAFF.

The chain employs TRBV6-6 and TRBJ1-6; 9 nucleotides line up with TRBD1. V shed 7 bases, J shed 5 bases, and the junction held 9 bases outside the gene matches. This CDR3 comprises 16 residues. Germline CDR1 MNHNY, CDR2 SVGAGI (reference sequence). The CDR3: CASTTRTGGNNSPLHF. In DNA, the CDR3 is TGTGCCAGCACCACCCGAACAGGGGGCAATAATTCACCCCTCCACTTT.